This TCR beta chain was identified in a study of identical twins. Trimming at V came to 7 bases and at J to 8 bases, leaving 5 bases not matched to a gene. Germline V gene data show CDR1 as SQVTM and CDR2 as ANQGSEA. The CDR3 spans 12 residues. This clonotype was recorded a few times. TCRdb re-derived calls from the 5' RACE reads in MiXCR, one entry per CDR3 protein. The sample lists roughly 720,000 distinct CDR3 sequences, 18% occurring once. These data were also filed under a second study, of T cells expressing NK-cell markers.

This TCR was recovered from a young woman in good health. Sequenced material: PBMCs. The rearrangement links TRBV29-1 to TRBJ1-4, with 9 bases that match TRBD1. CDR3 loop: CSGTGADEKLFF. CDR3 bases: TGCAGCGGGACAGGGGCGGACGAAAAACTGTTTTTT.